The present T cell receptor beta chain was sequenced within a study of long-term antiretroviral therapy in people with HIV. Overall study findings and caveats: Neither ART adherence, viral resistance nor therapy changes were documented.

This CDR3 is 16 amino acids long. Germline V gene sequence: CDR1 SNHLY, CDR2 FYNNEI. V was shortened by 10 bases and J by 0 bases, with 19 bases between the two germline ends. Regarding this clone: Its antigen is unidentified.

immunoSEQ v3.0 was run at survey level. Clones were read by immunoSEQ multiplex PCR, and TCRdb kept only the in-frame ones, dropping some. Of around 38,000 clones listed, over 90% are singletons. Every HIV-positive participant received treatment in the United States. Specimen: unsorted PBMCs, collected roughly 9.4 years after starting antiretroviral therapy. The source is a young man with HIV. This sequence joins TRBV2 and TRBJ2-4; D perhaps matches TRBD2 (5 bases). DNA for the CDR3: TGTGCCACCACCGGGGAGTCAGCGCTAGCCAAAAACATTCAGTACTTC. It specifies CATTGESALAKNIQYF.